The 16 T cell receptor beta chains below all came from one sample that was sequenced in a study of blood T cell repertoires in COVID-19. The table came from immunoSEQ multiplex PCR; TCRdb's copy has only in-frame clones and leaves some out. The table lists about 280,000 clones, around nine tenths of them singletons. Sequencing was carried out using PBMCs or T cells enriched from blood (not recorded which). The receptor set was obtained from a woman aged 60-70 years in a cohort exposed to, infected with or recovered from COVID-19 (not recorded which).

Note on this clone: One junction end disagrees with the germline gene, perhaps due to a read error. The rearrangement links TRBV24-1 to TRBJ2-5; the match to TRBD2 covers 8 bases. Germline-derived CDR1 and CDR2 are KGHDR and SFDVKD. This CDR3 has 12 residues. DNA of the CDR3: TGTGCCACCAGTGATTTGTCGGGACTAGTCAACTTC. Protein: CATSDLSGLVNF.

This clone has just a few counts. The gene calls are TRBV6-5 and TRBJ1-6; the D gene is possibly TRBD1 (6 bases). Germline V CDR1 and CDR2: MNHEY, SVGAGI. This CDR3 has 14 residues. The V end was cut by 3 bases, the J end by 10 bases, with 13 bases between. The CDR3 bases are TGTGCCAGCAGTTATGGAGGACAGTTATCACCCCTCCACTTT. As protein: CASSYGGQLSPLHF.

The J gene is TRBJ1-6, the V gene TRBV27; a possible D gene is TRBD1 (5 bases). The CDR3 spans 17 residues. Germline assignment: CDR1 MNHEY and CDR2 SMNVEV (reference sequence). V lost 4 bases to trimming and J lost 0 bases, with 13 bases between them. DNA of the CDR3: TGTGCCAGCAGTTACGACAGTTATAGCTCCTATAATTCACCCCTCCACTTT. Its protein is CASSYDSYSSYNSPLHF.

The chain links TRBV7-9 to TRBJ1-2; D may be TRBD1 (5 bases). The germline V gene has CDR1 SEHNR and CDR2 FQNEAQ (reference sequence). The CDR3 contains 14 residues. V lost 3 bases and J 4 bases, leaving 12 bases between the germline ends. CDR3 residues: CASSFVQGGYGYTF. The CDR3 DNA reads TGTGCCAGCAGCTTTGTCCAGGGCGGCTATGGCTACACCTTC.

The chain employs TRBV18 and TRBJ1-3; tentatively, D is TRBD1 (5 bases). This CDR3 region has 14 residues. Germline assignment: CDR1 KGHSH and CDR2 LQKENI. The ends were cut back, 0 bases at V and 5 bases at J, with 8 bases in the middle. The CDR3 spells CASSPPSGRNTIYF. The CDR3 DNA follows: TGTGCCAGCTCACCACCGTCAGGGAGAAACACCATATATTTT. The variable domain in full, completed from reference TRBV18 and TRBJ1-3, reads NAGVMQNPRHLVRRRGQEARLRCSPMKGHSHVYWYRQLPEEGLKFMVYLQKENIIDESGMPKERFSAEFPKEGPSILRIQQVVRGDSAAYFCASSPPSGRNTIYFGEGSWLTVV.

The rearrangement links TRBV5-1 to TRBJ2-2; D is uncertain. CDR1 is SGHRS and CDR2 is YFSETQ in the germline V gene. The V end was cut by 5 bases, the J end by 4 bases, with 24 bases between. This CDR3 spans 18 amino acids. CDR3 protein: CASSLVYSGFFSTGELFF. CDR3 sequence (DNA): TGCGCCAGCAGTCTGGTTTATTCAGGTTTTTTCTCCACCGGGGAGCTGTTTTTT.

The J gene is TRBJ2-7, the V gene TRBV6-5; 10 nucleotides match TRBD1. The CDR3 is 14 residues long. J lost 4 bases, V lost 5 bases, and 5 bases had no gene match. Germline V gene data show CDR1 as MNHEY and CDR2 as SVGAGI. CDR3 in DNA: TGTGCCAGCAGTCGACAGGGGGCCAGGTACGAGCAGTACTTC. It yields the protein CASSRQGARYEQYF.

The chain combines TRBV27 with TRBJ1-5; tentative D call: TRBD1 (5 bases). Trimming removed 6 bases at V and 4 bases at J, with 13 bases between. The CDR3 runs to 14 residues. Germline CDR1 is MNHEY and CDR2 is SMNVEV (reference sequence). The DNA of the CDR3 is TGTGCCAGCAGCCCTGAAGGGGTAAATCAGCCCCAGCATTTT. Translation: CASSPEGVNQPQHF.

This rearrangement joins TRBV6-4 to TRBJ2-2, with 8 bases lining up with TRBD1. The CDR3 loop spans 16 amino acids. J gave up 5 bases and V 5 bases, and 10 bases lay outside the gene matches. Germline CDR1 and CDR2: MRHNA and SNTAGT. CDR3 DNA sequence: TGTGCCAGCAGTTTAACCGGGACAGGTTCGACCGGGGAGCTGTTTTTT. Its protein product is CASSLTGTGSTGELFF.

CDR3 sequence (DNA): TGCGCCAGCAGCCAAGATAGGACATATAATCAGCCCCAGCATTTT. This sequence encodes CASSQDRTYNQPQHF. This chain uses TRBV4-1 with TRBJ1-5; D may be TRBD1 (5 bases). Germline V gives CDR1 MGHRA, CDR2 YSYEKL. Trimming removed 0 bases at V and 4 bases at J, with 10 bases between. This CDR3 comprises 15 residues.

The CDR3 loop is CASSALGTGANLKNTEAFF. In DNA form, the CDR3 reads TGTGCCAGCAGTGCGCTCGGGACAGGGGCAAATTTAAAGAACACTGAAGCTTTCTTT. The chain employs TRBV6-1 and TRBJ1-1; the match to TRBD1 covers 10 bases. The germline CDR1 and CDR2 sequences are MNHNS and SASEGT. V was clipped by 4 bases and J by 1 base; unmatched bases: 15. The CDR3 runs to 19 residues.

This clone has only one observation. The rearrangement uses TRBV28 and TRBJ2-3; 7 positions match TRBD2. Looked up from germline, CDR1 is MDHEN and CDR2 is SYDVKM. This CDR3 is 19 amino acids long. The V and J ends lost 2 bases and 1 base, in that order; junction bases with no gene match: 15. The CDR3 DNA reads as TGTGCCAGCAGTTTACAACGTTACTCCCAGCGGGACCGCACAGATACGCAGTATTTT. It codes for CASSLQRYSQRDRTDTQYF.

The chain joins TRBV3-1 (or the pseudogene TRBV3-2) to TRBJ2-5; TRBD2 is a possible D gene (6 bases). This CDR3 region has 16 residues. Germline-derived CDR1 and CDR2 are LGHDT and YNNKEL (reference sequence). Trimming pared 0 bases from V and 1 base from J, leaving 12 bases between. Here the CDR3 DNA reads TGTGCCAGCAGCCAAGATCCCGGAGGGCCCCAAGAGACCCAGTACTTC. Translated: CASSQDPGGPQETQYF.

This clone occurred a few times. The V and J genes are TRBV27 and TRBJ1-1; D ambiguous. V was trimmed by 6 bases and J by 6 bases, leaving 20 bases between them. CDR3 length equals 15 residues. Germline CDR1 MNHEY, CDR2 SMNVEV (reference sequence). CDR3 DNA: TGTGCCAGCAGAGACACCCCATTGAAGCACGCTGAAGCTTTCTTT. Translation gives CASRDTPLKHAEAFF.

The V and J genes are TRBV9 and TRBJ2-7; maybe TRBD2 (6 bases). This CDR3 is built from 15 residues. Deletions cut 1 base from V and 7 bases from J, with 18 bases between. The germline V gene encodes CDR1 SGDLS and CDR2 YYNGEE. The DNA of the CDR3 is TGTGCCAGCAGCGTACTCCGGGAAGGGACTGGGGAGCAGTACTTC. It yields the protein CASSVLREGTGEQYF.

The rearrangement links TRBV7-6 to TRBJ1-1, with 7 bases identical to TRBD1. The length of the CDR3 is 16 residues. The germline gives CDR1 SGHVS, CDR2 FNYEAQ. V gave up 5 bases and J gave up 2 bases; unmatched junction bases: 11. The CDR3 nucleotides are TGTGCCAGCAGCCCGAGGGACAGTTTGGGAAACACTGAAGCTTTCTTT. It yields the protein CASSPRDSLGNTEAFF.